This TCR beta chain was sequenced during a study of shared clonotypes between healthy human individuals. Sequencing used immunoSEQ multiplex PCR; TCRdb keeps in-frame clones, though not all of them. This table has 450,000 or so clones, roughly 80% appearing once. Trimming removed 4 bases from V and 7 bases from J, with 14 bases in between. Germline values: CDR1 SEHNR, CDR2 FQNEAQ (reference sequence). This CDR3 comprises 13 residues. Within Nashville, Tennessee resided all donors, each a Caucasian adult. Sequenced: PBMCs. The source is a woman aged 40 to 50 in good health. Some clones in this sample may be carry-over from other donors' samples. V is TRBV7-9 and J is TRBJ2-7, with D maybe TRBD2 (5 bases). The CDR3 nucleotides are TGTGCCAGCAGCTCCCACGAGGGTGCGGAGCAGTACTTC. Its protein is CASSSHEGAEQYF.